Listed here are 6 T cell receptor beta chains from one sample, sequenced in a study of identical twins. Using its own MiXCR run on the 5' RACE reads, TCRdb lists one record per CDR3 protein. The sample shows around 290,000 distinct CDR3 sequences, roughly 9.7% of them seen only once. The data also belong to a second study, concerning yellow fever vaccine responses in identical twins.

Sequencing input: CD8+ T cells sorted from blood. The origin of the receptors is a woman in her late teens or twenties in good health.

This clonotype was recorded at least ten times. The gene calls are TRBV29-1 and TRBJ2-7; unclear D gene. Germline CDR1 SQVTM, CDR2 ANQGSEA. The CDR3 totals 13 residues. With 4 bases removed from V and 2 bases from J, the gap between germline ends came to 12 bases. As DNA, the CDR3 is TGCAGCGTTGCACAGCCCTCTACCTACGAGCAGTACTTC. It is translated as CSVAQPSTYEQYF.

This clonotype was recorded at least ten times. The CDR3 reads CASRTGGTDTQYF. The DNA for the CDR3 is TGTGCCAGCCGGACAGGAGGCACAGATACGCAGTATTTT. The rearrangement joins TRBV7-3 to TRBJ2-3; 7 bases are shared with TRBD1. The germline V gene encodes CDR1 SGHTA and CDR2 FQGTGA. The trim removed 8 bases at V and 1 base at J, leaving 3 bases unmatched. This CDR3 comprises 13 residues. Using reference TRBV7-3 and TRBJ2-3 for the parts outside the CDR3, the full variable domain is GAGVSQTPSNKVTEKGKYVELRCDPISGHTALYWYRQSLGQGPEFLIYFQGTGAADDSGLPNDRFFAVRPEGSVSTLKIQRTERGDSAVYLCASRTGGTDTQYFGPGTRLTVL.

This clonotype was seen repeatedly, ten times or more. This chain uses TRBV20-1 with TRBJ1-1; 9 nucleotides line up with TRBD1. Germline lookup yields CDR1 DFQATT and CDR2 SNEGSKA (reference sequence). The CDR3 contains 12 residues. Unmatched junction bases numbered 4, after V lost 6 bases and J lost 5 bases. CDR3: CSAATGGTEAFF. In DNA form, the CDR3 reads TGCAGTGCGGCGACAGGGGGAACTGAAGCTTTCTTT.

The chain has TRBV4-3 and TRBJ2-2, with 8 bases that match TRBD1. This CDR3 contains 15 residues. The V and J ends lost 2 bases and 6 bases, in that order; junction bases with no gene match: 5. CDR1 and CDR2 (germline): LGHNA, YSLEER. CDR3 in DNA: TGCGCCAGCAGCCAACTTAGGACAGGGCCCGGGGAGCTGTTTTTT. Its protein is CASSQLRTGPGELFF.

The sample holds a few counts of this clonotype. The chain has TRBV28 and TRBJ2-1; tentatively, D is TRBD2 (6 bases). The CDR3 is 15 residues long. Germline V gene sequence: CDR1 MDHEN, CDR2 SYDVKM. The ends were cut back, 7 bases at V and 4 bases at J, with 17 bases in the middle. The CDR3 DNA follows: TGTGCCAGCACCCTAACCCTCGCGGGGTACAATGAGCAGTTCTTC. As protein: CASTLTLAGYNEQFF.

This chain's CDR3 is CASSQGGRSSSYNSPLHF. The CDR3 coding sequence is TGCGCCAGCAGCCAAGGGGGACGATCAAGCTCCTATAATTCACCCCTCCACTTT. The J gene is TRBJ1-6, the V gene TRBV4-1, with D perhaps TRBD1 (5 bases). There are 18 residues in the CDR3. CDR1 is MGHRA, CDR2 YSYEKL, per germline. Trimming shortened V by 1 base and J by 0 bases, and 13 bases separated the two germline ends.